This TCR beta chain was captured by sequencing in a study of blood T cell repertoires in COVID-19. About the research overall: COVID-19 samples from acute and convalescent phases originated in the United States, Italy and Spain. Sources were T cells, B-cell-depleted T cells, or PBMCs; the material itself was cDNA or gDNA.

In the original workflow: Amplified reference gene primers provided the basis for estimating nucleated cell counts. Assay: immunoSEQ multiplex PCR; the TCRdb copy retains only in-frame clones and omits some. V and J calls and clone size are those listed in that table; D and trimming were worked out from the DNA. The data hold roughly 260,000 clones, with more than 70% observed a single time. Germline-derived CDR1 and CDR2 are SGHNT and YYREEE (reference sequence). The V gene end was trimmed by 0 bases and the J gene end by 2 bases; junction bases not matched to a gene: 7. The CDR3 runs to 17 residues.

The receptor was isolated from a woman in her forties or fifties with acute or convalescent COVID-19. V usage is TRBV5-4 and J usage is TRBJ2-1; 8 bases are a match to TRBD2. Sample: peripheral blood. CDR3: CASSLGAGGQTYNEQFF. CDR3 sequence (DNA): TGTGCCAGCAGCTTGGGGGCGGGAGGACAGACCTACAATGAGCAGTTCTTC.